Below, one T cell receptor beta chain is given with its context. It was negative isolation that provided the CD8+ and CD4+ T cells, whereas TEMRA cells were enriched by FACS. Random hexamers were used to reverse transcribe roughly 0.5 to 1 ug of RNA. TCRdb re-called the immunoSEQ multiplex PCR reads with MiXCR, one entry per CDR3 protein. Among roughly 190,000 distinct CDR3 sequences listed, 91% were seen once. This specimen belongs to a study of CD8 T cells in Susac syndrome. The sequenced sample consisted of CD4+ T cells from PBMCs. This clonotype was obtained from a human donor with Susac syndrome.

CDR3: CASSLVLAGADEQFF. The CDR3 nucleotides read TGTGCCAGCAGCTTAGTCCTAGCGGGAGCAGATGAGCAGTTCTTC. V gene TRBV7-3 combines with J gene TRBJ2-1; 10 bases agree with TRBD2. CDR3 length: 15 amino acids. Unmatched junction bases numbered 6, after V lost 2 bases and J lost 8 bases. Germline V gene sequence: CDR1 SGHTA, CDR2 FQGTGA.